These T cell receptor beta chains were read from a single sample in a study of HIV-infected patients and healthy controls. TCRdb passed the 5' RACE reads through MiXCR, listing each CDR3 protein once. The sample holds some 9,600 distinct CDR3 sequences, about 6.5% seen once. The input for sequencing was blood, taken during antiretroviral therapy. These receptors came from an adult with HIV infection. The donor label of this sample is uncertain. CDR3s leave out the opening cysteine and the closing phenylalanine or tryptophan.

V gene	J gene	CDR3 protein
TRBV20-1	TRBJ1-1	SASTGGDTEAF
TRBV19	TRBJ1-6	ASTGTWGSPLH
TRBV11-2	TRBJ2-4	ASSGHRDSGLPILAKNIQY
TRBV12-3/TRBV12-4	TRBJ1-1	ASSPPRRAGGAF
TRBV24-1	TRBJ2-2	ATMGRESAGELF
TRBV5-6	TRBJ1-1	ASSFSDRGNTEAF
TRBV20-1	TRBJ2-7	SALSPGTGPYEQY
TRBV19	TRBJ1-5	ASIRGQGSGQPQH
TRBV29-1	TRBJ2-7	SVGSGEDSEQY
TRBV3-1	TRBJ2-3	ASSQLAGTDTQY
TRBV20-1	TRBJ2-7	SARDEWDRMSYEQY
TRBV15	TRBJ2-3	ATSRAGGSTDTQY
TRBV5-1	TRBJ1-6	ASSLEGQPGNSPLH
TRBV9	TRBJ1-2	ASSRDAGAGYGYT
TRBV7-9	TRBJ2-3	ASSRDAGTPSSTDTQY
TRBV7-3	TRBJ2-2	ASSGTVNTGELF
TRBV20-1	TRBJ2-7	SARFGQGVGEQY